This T cell receptor beta chain was found in a study of blood T cells in healthy people across ages. Next came a second PCR, run for 7 to 11 cycles, which used a sample-barcoded 5' primer along with a J-beta primer mix. Via MiXCR, TCRdb re-called the 5' RACE reads, giving one row per CDR3 protein. Of over 500,000 distinct CDR3 sequences listed, over 25% were seen once; the top ten hold approximately 3.6%. This CDR3 has 14 amino acids. V was shortened by 4 bases and J by 0 bases, with 6 bases between the two germline ends. The germline V gene has CDR1 LGHDT and CDR2 YNNKEL (reference sequence). This clonotype turned up a few times. These same data were also listed under a study on T cells of mothers and their children.

The sequence derives from a boy aged 2-9 years in good health. Sequencing was performed on blood. The gene calls are TRBV3-1 and TRBJ2-2, with D unresolved. The CDR3 DNA sequence: TGTGCCAGCAGCCGAACGACGAACACCGGGGAGCTGTTTTTT. Amino acids: CASSRTTNTGELFF.